One TCR beta chain is described in this entry. The target antigen is unknown. This entry is derived from a study of cytotoxic CD8 clonotypes in ibrutinib-treated CLL. The wider study: Response samples were drawn at a median of approximately 11 months of treatment, range 6 to 36. Samples showed on average around 260,000 productive templates and roughly 90,000 productive rearrangements. Study outcomes and limitations: Samples were collected at differing times from sustained-remission and progressing patients. Clonality went up at ibrutinib response and then declined back toward baseline at progression.

Only in-frame clones appear in the TCRdb table, and some are missing; sequencing was by immunoSEQ multiplex PCR. Of about 50,000 clones listed, approximately 87% are singletons. This material consisted of PBMCs, taken after 24 months of ibrutinib treatment. The sequence was obtained from a human donor with chronic lymphocytic leukemia.

DNA for the CDR3: TGCAGCGTTGAAGGGGTGGCTAGCGGGAGGAATTCAGGCCAGTACTTC. Translation: CSVEGVASGRNSGQYF. The chain uses TRBV29-1 and TRBJ2-5; 11 nucleotides align to TRBD2. Germline lookup yields CDR1 SQVTM and CDR2 ANQGSEA. The CDR3 is made up of 16 amino acids. The V gene end was trimmed by 1 base and the J gene end by 10 bases; junction bases not matched to a gene: 14.